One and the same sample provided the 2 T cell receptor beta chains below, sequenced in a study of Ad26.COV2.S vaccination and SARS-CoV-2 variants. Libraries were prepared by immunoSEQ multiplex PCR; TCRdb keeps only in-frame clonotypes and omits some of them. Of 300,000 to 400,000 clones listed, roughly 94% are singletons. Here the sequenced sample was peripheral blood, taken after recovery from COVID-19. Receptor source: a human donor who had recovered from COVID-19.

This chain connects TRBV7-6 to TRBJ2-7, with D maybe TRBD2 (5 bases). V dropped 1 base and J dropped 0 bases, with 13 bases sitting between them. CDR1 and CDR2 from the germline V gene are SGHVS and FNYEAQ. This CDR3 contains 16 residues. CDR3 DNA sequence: TGTGCCAGCAGCTTAGGGTCGACGGGGAGCTCCTACGAGCAGTACTTC. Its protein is CASSLGSTGSSYEQYF.

CDR3 sequence: CASRTELNTEAFF. The CDR3 coding sequence is TGTGCCAGCAGGACCGAACTGAACACTGAAGCTTTCTTT. The V gene is TRBV6-5, the J gene TRBJ1-1; D ambiguous. This CDR3 is built from 13 residues. V lost 6 bases to trimming and J lost 0 bases, with 8 bases between them. Germline V CDR1 and CDR2: MNHEY, SVGAGI.